Sequencing of this T cell receptor beta chain was carried out in a study of CD8 T cells in ankylosing spondylitis. The study, taken as a whole, reports: Blood from ankylosing spondylitis patients appeared to carry a characteristic roughly 8-variant TCR beta motif. Significant enrichment of disease-linked clones was reported in matched ankylosing spondylitis synovial fluid.

This CDR3 contains 16 residues. Germline CDR1 and CDR2: SGHTA and FQGNSA. J was trimmed by 3 bases and V by 1 base; bases with no gene match: 6. TCRdb ran MiXCR on the 5' RACE reads and lists one entry per CDR3 protein. The profile shows hundreds of thousands of distinct CDR3 sequences, around 26% of them singletons. Worth noting for this clonotype: What it binds is unknown.

The V gene is TRBV7-2, the J gene TRBJ2-7, with TRBD2 identical over 10 bases. Source material: blood, either unsorted or a sorted T cell fraction (not recorded which). This clonotype was sampled from a male donor with ankylosing spondylitis. The CDR3 DNA is TGTGCCAGCAGCTTAGAGGGAGCTAGCGGGAGCTACGAGCAGTACTTC. Protein: CASSLEGASGSYEQYF. The entire variable domain, with the rest obtained from reference TRBV7-2 and TRBJ2-7, is as follows: GAGVSQSPSNKVTEKGKDVELRCDPISGHTALYWYRQSLGQGLEFLIYFQGNSAPDKSGLPSDRFSAERTGGSVSTLTIQRTQQEDSAVYLCASSLEGASGSYEQYFGPGTRLTVT.